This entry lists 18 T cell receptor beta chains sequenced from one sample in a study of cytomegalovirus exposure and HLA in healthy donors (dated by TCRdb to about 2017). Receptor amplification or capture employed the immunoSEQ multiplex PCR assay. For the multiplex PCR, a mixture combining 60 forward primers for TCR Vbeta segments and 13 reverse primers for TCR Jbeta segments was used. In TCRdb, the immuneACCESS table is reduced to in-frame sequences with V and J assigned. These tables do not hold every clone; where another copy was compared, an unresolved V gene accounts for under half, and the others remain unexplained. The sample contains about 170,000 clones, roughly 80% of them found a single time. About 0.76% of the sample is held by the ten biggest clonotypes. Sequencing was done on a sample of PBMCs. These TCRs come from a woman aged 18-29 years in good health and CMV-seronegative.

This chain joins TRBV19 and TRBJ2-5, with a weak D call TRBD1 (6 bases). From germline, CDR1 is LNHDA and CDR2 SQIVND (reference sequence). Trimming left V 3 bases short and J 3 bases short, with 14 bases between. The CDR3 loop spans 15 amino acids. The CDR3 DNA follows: TGTGCCAGTAGTATGAACAGGGTTGTGAAAGAGACCCAGTACTTC. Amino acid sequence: CASSMNRVVKETQYF.

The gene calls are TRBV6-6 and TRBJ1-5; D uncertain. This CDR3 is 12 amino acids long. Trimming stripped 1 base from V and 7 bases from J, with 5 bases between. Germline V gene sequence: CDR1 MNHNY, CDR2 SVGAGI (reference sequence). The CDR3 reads CASSYYTQPQHF. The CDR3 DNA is TGTGCCAGCAGTTACTACACGCAGCCCCAGCATTTT.

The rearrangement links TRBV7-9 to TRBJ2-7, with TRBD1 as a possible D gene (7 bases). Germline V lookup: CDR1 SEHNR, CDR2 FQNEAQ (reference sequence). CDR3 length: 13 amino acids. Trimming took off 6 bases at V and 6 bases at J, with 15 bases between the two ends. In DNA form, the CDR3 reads TGTGCCAGCAGTGGTCAGGGGGGCCGCGAGCAGTACTTC. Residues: CASSGQGGREQYF.

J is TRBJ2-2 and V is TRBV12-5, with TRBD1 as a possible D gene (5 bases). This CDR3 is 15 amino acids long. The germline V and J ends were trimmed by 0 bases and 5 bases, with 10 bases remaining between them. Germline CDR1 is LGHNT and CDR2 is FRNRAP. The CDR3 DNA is TGTGCTAGTGGTTTGGTACTCAGGGCGACCGGGGAGCTGTTTTTT. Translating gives CASGLVLRATGELFF.

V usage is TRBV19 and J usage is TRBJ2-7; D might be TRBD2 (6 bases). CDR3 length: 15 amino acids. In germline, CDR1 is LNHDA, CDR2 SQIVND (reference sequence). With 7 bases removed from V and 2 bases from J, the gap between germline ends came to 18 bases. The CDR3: CASTLEAGGTYEQYF. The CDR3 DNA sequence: TGTGCCAGTACCCTAGAGGCTGGGGGGACCTACGAGCAGTACTTC.

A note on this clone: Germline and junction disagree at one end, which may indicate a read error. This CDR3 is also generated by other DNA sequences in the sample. The CDR3 DNA is TGTGCCAGCAGTTACTCGGAGATAAGGAACACTGAAGCCTTCTTT. This gives the protein CASSYSEIRNTEAFF. V usage is TRBV6-5 and J usage is TRBJ1-1; D is ambiguous. This CDR3 has 15 residues. Germline-derived CDR1 and CDR2 are MNHEY and SVGAGI.

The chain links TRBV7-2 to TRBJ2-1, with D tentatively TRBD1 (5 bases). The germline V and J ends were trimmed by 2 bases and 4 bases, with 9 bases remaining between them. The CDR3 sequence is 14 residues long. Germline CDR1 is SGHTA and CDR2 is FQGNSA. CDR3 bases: TGTGCCAGCAGCTTAAGTCGACAGTACAATGAGCAGTTCTTC. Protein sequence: CASSLSRQYNEQFF.

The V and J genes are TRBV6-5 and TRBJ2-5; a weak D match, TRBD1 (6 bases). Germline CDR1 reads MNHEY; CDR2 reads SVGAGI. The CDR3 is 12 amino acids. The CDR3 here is CRGGRHQETQYF. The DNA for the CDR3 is TGTAGAGGGGGACGCCATCAAGAGACCCAGTACTTC.

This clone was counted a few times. The CDR3, as DNA: TGCGCCAGCAGCTCCGGGACGCGGGGTCAGCCCCAGCATTTT. It is translated as CASSSGTRGQPQHF. The chain employs TRBV5-1 and TRBJ1-5; D possibly corresponds to TRBD1 (5 bases). The length of the CDR3 is 14 residues. CDR1 and CDR2 from the germline V gene are SGHRS and YFSETQ. Trimming shortened V by 3 bases and J by 6 bases, and 13 bases separated the two germline ends.

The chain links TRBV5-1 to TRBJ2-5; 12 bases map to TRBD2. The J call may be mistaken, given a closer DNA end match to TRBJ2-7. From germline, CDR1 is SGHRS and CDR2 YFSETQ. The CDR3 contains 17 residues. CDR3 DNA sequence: TGCGCCAGCAGCCAACCCTGGACTAGCGGGAAAGCCTACGAGCAGTACTTC. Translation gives CASSQPWTSGKAYEQYF.

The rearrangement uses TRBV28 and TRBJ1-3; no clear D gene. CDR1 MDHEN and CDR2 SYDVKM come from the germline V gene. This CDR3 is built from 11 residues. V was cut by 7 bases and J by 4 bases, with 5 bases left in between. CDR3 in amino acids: CASISGNTIYF. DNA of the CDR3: TGTGCCAGCATCTCCGGAAACACCATATATTTT.

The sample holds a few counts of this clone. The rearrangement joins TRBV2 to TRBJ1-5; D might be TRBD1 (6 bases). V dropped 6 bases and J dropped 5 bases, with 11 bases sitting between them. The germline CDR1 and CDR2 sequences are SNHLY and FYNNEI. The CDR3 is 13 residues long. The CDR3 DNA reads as TGTGCCAGCAGCCCGACAGGTTATCAGCCCCAGCATTTT. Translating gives CASSPTGYQPQHF.

CDR3 in DNA: TGTGCCTGGAGTGGGGGGGGTTCTGGCTACACCTTC. This gives the protein CAWSGGGSGYTF. The rearrangement uses TRBV30 and TRBJ1-2, with D perhaps TRBD1 (5 bases). Per germline, CDR1 GTSNPN and CDR2 SVGIG (reference sequence). The CDR3 length is 12 residues. Trimming took off 1 base at V and 7 bases at J, with 10 bases between the two ends.

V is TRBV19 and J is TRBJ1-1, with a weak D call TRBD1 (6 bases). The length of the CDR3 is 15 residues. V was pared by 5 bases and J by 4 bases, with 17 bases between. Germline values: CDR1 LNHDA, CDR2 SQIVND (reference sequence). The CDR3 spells CASSGGMGSGTEAFF. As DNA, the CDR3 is TGTGCCAGTAGTGGGGGCATGGGTTCAGGCACTGAAGCTTTCTTT.

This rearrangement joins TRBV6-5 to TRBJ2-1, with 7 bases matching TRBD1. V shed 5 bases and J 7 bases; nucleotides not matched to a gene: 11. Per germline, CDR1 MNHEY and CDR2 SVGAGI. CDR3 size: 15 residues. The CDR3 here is CASSNYGTEENEQFF. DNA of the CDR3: TGTGCCAGCAGTAACTACGGGACAGAGGAAAATGAGCAGTTCTTC.

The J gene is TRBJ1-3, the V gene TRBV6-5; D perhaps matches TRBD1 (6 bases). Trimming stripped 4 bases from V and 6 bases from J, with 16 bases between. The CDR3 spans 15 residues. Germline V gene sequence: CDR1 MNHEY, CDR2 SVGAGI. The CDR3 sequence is CASSLGFGGLNTIYF. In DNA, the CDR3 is TGTGCCAGCAGTTTGGGATTCGGGGGGCTAAACACCATATATTTT.

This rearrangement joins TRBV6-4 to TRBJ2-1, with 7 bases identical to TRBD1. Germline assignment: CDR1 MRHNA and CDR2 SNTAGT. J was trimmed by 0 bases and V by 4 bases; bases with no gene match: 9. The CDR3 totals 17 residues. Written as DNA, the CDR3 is TGTGCCAGCAGTGCTCACAGGGGATTGAACTCCTACAATGAGCAGTTCTTC. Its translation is CASSAHRGLNSYNEQFF.

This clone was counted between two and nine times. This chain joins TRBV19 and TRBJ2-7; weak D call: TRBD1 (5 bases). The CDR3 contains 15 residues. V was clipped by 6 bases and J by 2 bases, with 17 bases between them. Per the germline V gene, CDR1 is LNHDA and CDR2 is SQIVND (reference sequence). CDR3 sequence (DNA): TGTGCCAGTAGAGCCCGACAGAGCCTTACCTACGAGCAGTACTTC. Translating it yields CASRARQSLTYEQYF.